Listed here is a single T cell receptor beta chain. These data are taken from a study of tumour-infiltrating T cells in Burkitt lymphoma. Study details: Survival, overall and progression-free, tracked with productive clonality.

Germline CDR1 is SEHNR and CDR2 is FQNEAQ (reference sequence). V was shortened by 4 bases and J by 4 bases, with 8 bases between the two germline ends. This CDR3 region has 13 residues. The method was immunoSEQ multiplex PCR; TCRdb's version includes in-frame clones alone and lacks a portion of them. Of about 13,000 clones listed, roughly 87% are singletons. The TCR originated in a human donor with diffuse large B-cell lymphoma. Sequenced input: tumor tissue. This sequence joins TRBV7-9 and TRBJ1-5, with D possibly matching TRBD1 (5 bases). CDR3 in DNA: TGTGCCAGCAGCTCAGGGTTTAATCAGCCCCAGCATTTT. Protein sequence: CASSSGFNQPQHF.